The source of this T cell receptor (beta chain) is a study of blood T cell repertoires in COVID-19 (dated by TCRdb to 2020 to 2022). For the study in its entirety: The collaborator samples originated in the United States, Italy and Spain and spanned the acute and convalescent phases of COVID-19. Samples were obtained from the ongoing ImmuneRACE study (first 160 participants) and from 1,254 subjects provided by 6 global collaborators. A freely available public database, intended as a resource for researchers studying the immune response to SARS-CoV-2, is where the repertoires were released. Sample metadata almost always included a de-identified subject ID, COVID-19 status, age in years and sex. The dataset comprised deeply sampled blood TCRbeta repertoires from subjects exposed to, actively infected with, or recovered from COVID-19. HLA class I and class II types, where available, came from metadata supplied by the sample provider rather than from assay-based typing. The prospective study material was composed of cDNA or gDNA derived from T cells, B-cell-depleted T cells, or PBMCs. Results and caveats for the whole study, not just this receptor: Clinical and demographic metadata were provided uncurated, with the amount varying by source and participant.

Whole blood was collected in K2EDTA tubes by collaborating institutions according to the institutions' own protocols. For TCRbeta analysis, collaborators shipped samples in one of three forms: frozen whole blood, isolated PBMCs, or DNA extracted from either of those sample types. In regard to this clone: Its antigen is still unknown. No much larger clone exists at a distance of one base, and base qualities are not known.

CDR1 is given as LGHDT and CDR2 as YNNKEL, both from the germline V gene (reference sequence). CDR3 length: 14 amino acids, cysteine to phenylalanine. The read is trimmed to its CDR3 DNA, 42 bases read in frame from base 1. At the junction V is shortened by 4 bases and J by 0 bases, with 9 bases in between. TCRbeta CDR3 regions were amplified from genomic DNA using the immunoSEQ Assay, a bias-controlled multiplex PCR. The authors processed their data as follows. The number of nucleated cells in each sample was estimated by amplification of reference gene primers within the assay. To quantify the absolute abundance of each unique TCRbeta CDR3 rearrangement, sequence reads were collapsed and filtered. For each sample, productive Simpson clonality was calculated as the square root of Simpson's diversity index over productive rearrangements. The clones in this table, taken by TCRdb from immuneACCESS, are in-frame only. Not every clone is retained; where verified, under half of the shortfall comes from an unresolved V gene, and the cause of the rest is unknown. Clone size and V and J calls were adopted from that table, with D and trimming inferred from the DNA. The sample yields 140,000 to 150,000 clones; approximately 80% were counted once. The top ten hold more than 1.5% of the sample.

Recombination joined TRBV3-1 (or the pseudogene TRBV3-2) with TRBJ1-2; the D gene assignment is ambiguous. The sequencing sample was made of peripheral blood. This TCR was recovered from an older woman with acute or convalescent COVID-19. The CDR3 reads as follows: CASSLGVPNYGYTF. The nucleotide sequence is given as TGTGCCAGCAGCCTTGGAGTTCCTAACTATGGCTACACCTTC.